This TCR beta chain is drawn from a study of T cell repertoires in cytomegalovirus infection. Study as a whole: CMV infection and matching HLA type were both indicated by public TCR beta signatures.

The length of the CDR3 is 16 residues. Germline-derived CDR1 and CDR2 are SGHTA and FQGTGA. V was clipped by 4 bases and J by 4 bases, with 18 bases between them. TCRdb analysed the reads with MiXCR anew, one entry per CDR3 protein. The sample lists some 940,000 distinct CDR3 sequences, 30% to 40% occurring once. On this clonotype: Its antigen is still unknown.

The input for sequencing was cultured CD8+ T cells from PBMCs, taken from culture after CMV antigen stimulation. This clonotype was obtained from a human donor in good health (CMV status not recorded). Some clones in this sample may be carry-over from other donors' samples. The V and J genes are TRBV7-3 and TRBJ2-3; D call uncertain. The CDR3 sequence: CASSSIGGAVADTQYF. Written as DNA, the CDR3 is TGTGCCAGCAGCTCCATTGGTGGAGCAGTGGCAGATACGCAGTATTTT.